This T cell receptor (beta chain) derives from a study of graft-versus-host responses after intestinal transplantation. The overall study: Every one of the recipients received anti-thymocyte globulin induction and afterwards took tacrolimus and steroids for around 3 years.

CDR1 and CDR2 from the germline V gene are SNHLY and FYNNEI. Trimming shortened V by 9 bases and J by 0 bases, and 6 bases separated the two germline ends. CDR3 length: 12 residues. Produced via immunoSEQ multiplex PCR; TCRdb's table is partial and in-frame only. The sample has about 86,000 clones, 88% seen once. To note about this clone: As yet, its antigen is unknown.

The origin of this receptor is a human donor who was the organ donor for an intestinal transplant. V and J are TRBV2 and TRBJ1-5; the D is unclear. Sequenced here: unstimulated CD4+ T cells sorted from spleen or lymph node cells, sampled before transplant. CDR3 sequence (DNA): TGTGCCAGTCACAATAGCAATCAGCCCCAGCATTTT. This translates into CASHNSNQPQHF. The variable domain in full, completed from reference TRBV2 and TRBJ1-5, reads EPEVTQTPSHQVTQMGQEVILRCVPISNHLYFYWYRQILGQKVEFLVSFYNNEISEKSEIFDDQFSVERPDGSNFTLKIRSTKLEDSAMYFCASHNSNQPQHFGDGTRLSIL.